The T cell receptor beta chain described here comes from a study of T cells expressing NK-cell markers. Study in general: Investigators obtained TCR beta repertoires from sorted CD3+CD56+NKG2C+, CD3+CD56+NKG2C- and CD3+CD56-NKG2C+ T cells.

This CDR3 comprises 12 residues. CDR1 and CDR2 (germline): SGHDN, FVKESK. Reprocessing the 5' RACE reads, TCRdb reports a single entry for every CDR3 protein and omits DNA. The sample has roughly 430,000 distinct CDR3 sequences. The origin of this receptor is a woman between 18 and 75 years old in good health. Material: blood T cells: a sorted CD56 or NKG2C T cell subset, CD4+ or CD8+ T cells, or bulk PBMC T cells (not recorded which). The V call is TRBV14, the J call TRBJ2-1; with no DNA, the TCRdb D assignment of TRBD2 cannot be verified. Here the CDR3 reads CASSQGASLEFF.